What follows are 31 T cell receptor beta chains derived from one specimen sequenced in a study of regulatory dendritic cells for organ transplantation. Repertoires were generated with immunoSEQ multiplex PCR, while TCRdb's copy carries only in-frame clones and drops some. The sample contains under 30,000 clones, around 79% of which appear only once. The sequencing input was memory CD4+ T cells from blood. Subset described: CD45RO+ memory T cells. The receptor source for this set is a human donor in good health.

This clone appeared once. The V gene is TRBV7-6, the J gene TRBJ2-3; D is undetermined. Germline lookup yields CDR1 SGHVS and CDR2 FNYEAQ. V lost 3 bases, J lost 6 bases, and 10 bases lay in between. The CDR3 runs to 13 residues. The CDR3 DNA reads TGTGCCAGCAGCTTTACATTTCGGGATACGCAGTATTTT. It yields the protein CASSFTFRDTQYF.

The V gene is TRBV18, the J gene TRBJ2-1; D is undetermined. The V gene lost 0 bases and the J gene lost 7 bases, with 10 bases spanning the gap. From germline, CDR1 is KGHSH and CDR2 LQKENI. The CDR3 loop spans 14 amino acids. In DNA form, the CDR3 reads TGTGCCAGCTCACCACCGGAAGCTCTAAATGAGCAGTTCTTC. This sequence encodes CASSPPEALNEQFF.

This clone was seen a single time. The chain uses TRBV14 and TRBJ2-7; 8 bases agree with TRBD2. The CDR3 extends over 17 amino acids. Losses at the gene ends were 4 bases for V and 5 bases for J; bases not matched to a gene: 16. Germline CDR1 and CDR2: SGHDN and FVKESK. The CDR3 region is CASSPQRLRGGNHEQYF. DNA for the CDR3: TGTGCCAGCAGCCCCCAAAGGCTCCGGGGGGGGAACCACGAGCAGTACTTC.

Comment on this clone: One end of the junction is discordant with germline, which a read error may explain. CDR3 protein: CASSATENTEAFF. The CDR3 bases are TGTGCTAGCAGCGCAACAGAGAACACTGAAGCTTTCTTT. The chain employs TRBV7-7 and TRBJ1-1; D gene unclear. The CDR3 sequence is 13 residues long. Germline CDR1 SSHAT, CDR2 FNYEAQ (reference sequence).

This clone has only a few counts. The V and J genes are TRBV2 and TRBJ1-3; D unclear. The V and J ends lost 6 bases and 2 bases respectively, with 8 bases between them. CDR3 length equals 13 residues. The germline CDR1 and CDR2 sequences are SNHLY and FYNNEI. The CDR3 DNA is TGTGCCAGCAGGACGGGTGCTGGAAACACCATATATTTT. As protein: CASRTGAGNTIYF.

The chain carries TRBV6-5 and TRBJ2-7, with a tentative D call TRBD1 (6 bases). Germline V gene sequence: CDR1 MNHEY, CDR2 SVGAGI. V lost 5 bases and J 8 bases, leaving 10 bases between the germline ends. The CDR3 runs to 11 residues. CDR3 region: CASSEGDKQYF. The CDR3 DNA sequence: TGTGCCAGCAGTGAAGGGGACAAGCAGTACTTC.

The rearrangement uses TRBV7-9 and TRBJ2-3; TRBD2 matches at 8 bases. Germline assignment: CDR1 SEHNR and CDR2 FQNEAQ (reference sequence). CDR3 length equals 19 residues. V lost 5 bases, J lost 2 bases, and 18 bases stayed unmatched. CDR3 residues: CASSGRVAGINLITDTQYF. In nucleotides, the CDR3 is TGTGCCAGCAGCGGAAGGGTAGCGGGAATTAATTTAATCACAGATACGCAGTATTTT.

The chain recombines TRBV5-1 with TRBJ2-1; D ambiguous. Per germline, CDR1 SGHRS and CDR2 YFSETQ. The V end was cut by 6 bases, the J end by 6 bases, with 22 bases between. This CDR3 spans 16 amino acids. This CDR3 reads CASTLGSSGLSNEQFF. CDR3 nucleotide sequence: TGCGCCAGCACCCTTGGGTCTTCGGGCCTATCCAATGAGCAGTTCTTC.

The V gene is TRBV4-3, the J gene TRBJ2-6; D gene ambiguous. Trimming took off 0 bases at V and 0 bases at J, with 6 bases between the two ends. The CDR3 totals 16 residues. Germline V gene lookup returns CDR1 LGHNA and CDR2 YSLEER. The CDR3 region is CASSQEPGSGANVLTF. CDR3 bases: TGCGCCAGCAGCCAAGAGCCAGGCTCTGGGGCCAACGTCCTGACTTTC.

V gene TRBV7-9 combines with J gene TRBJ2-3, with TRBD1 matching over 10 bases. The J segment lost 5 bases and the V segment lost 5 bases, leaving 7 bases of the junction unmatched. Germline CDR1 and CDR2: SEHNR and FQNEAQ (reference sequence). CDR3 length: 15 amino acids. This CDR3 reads CASSRMTGGQDTQYF. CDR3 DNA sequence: TGTGCCAGCAGCCGGATGACAGGGGGCCAAGATACGCAGTATTTT. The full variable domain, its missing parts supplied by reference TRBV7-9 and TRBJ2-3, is DTGVSQNPRHKITKRGQNVTFRCDPISEHNRLYWYRQTLGQGPEFLTYFQNEAQLEKSRLLSDRFSAERPKGSFSTLEIQRTEQGDSAMYLCASSRMTGGQDTQYFGPGTRLTVL.

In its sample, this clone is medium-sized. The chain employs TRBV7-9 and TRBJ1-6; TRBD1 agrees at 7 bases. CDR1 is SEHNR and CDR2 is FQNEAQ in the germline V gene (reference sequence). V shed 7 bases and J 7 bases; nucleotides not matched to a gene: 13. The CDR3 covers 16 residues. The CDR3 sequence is CASNDRDSDSNSPLHF. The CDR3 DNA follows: TGTGCCAGCAACGACCGGGACAGCGACTCAAATTCACCCCTCCACTTT.

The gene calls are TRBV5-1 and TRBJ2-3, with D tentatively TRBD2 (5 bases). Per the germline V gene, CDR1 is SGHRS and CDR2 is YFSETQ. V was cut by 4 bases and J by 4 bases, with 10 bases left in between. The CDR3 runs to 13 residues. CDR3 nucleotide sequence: TGCGCCAGCAGCCTAGCTGCCCCAGATACGCAGTATTTT. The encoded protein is CASSLAAPDTQYF.

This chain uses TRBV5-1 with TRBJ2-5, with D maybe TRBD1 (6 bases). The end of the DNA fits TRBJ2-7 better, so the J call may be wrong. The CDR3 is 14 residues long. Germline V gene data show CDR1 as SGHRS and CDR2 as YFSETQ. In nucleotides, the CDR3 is TGCGCCAGCAGCACCCGGACAGCCGCCTACGAGCAGTACTTC. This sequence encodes CASSTRTAAYEQYF.

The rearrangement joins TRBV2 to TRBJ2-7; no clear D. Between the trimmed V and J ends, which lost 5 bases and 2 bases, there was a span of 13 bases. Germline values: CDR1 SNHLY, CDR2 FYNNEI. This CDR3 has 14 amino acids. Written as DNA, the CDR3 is TGTGCCAGCAGTCTATACCGCGCCACCTACGAGCAGTACTTC. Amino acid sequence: CASSLYRATYEQYF.

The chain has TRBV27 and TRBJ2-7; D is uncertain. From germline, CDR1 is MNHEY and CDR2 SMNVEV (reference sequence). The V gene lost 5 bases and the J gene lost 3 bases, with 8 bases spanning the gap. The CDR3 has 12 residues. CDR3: CASSSSHYEQYF. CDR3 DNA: TGTGCCAGCAGTAGTTCCCACTACGAGCAGTACTTC.

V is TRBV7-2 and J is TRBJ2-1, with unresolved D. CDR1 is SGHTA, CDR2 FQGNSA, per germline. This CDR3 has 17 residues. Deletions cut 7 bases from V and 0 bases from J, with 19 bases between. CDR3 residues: CASTPPLGGSSYNEQFF. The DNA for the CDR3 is TGTGCCAGCACCCCCCCTCTAGGCGGAAGCTCCTACAATGAGCAGTTCTTC.

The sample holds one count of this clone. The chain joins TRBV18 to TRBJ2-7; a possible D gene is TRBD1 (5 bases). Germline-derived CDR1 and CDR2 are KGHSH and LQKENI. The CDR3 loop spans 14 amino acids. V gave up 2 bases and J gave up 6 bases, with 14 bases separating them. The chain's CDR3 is CASSPYSREGEQYF. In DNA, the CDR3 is TGTGCCAGCTCACCATATTCCAGGGAAGGCGAGCAGTACTTC.

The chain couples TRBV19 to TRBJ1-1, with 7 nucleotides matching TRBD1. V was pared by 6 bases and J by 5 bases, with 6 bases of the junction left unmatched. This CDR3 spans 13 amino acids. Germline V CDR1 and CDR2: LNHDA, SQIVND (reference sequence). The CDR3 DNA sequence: TGTGCCAGTAGGATACAGGGGAGGACTGAAGCTTTCTTT. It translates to CASRIQGRTEAFF.

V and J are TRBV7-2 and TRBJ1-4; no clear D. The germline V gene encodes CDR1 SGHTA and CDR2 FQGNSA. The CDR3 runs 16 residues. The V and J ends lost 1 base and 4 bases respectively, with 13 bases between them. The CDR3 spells CASSLVGSGLNEKLFF. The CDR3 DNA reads TGTGCCAGCAGCTTAGTGGGGAGCGGTCTTAATGAAAAACTGTTTTTT.

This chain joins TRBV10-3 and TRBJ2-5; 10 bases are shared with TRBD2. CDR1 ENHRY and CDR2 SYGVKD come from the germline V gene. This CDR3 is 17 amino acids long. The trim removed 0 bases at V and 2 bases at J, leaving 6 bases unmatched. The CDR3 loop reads CAISESQRGGGQETQYF. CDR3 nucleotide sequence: TGTGCCATCAGTGAGTCCCAGCGGGGGGGCGGACAAGAGACCCAGTACTTC.

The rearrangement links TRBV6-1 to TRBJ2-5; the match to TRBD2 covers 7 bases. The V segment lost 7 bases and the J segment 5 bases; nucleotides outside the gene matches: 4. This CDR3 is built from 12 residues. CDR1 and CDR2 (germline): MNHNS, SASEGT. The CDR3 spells CASTTGGETQYF. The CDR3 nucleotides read TGTGCCAGCACCACCGGGGGGGAGACCCAGTACTTC.

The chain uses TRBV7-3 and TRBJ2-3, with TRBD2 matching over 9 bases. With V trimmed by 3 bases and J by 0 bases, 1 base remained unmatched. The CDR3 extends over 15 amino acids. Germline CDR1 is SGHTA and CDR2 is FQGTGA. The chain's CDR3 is CASSLAGGSTDTQYF. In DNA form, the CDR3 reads TGTGCCAGCAGCTTGGCGGGAGGGAGCACAGATACGCAGTATTTT.

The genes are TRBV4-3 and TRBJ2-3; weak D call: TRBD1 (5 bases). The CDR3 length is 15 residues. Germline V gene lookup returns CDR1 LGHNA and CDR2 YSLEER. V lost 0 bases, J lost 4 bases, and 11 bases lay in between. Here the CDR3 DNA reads TGCGCCAGCAGCCAAGAGGCGACAGAAGCAGATACGCAGTATTTT. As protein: CASSQEATEADTQYF.

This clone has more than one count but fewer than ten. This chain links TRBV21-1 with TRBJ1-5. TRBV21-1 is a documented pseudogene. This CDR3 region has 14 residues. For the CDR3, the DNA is TGTGCCAGCAGCAAAGTAGCAGACCCGGAGCCCCAGCATTTT. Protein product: CASSKVADPEPQHF.

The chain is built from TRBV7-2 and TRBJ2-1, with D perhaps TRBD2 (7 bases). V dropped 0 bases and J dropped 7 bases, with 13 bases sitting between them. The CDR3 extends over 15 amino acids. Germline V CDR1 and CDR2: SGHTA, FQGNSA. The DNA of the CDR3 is TGTGCCAGCAGCTTAGCGGGGGGGCTCGGGAATGAGCAGTTCTTC. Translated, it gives CASSLAGGLGNEQFF.

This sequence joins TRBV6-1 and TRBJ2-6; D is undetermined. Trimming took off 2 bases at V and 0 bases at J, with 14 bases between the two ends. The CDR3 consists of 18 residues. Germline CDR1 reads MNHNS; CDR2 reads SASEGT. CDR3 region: CASSERRQMLSGANVLTF. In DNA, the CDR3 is TGTGCCAGCAGTGAACGAAGGCAGATGCTCTCTGGGGCCAACGTCCTGACTTTC.

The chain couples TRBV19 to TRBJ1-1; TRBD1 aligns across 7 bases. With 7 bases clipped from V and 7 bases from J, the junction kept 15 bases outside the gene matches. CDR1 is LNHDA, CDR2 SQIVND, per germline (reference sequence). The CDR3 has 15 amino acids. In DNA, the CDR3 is TGTGCCAGTAAAGACAGGGAGGCCGTTTTGAGTGAAGCTTTCTTT. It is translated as CASKDREAVLSEAFF.

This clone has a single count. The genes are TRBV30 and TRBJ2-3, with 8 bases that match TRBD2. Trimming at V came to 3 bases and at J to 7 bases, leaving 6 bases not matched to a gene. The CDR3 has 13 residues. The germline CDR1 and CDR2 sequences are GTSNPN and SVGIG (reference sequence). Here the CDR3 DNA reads TGTGCCTGGAGCGGGGGGGGCTCCCATACGCAGTATTTT. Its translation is CAWSGGGSHTQYF.

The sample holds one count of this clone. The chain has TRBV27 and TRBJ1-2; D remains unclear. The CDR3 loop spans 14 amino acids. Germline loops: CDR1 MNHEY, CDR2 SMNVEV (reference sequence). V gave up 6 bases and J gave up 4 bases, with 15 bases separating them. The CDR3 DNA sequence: TGTGCCAGCAGCTTTACGACCGTTCCCTATGGCTACACCTTC. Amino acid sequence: CASSFTTVPYGYTF.

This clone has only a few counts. CDR3 protein: CATPSYSNQPQHF. CDR3 in DNA: TGTGCCACCCCAAGCTATAGCAATCAGCCCCAGCATTTT. The rearrangement links TRBV19 to TRBJ1-5; D remains ambiguous. V was cut by 10 bases and J by 0 bases, with 10 bases left in between. The CDR3 runs to 13 residues. The germline V gene encodes CDR1 LNHDA and CDR2 SQIVND (reference sequence).

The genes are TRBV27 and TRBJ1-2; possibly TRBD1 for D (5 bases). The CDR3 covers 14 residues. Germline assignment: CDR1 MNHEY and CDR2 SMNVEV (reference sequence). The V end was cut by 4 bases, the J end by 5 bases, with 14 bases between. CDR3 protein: CASSSMGPSYGYTF. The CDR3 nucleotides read TGTGCCAGCAGTTCCATGGGGCCCTCTTATGGCTACACCTTC.